This entry concerns a single TCR beta chain. Its antigen is as yet unknown. cDNA serving as the sequencing template came from extracted, reverse transcribed RNA. Assay used: immunoSEQ multiplex PCR; TCRdb lists only in-frame clones, some missing. The table includes some 170,000 clones, 50% to 75% detected once. This sample was included in a study of CD8+ T cells in alopecia areata. CDR1 is MNHEY and CDR2 is SVGAGI in the germline V gene. The germline V and J ends were trimmed by 2 bases and 10 bases, with 11 bases remaining between them. This CDR3 region has 13 residues. Noted treatment: oral pan-JAK inhibitor, 5-10 mg twice daily. Patients with alopecia areata provided lesional scalp punch biopsies as well as peripheral blood. Study-wide results and limits: Significant decreases in scalp clonality and expanded CD8+ clones followed tofacitinib treatment. Because of a solitary nonresponder, the connection of baseline CD8+ expansion to response stays uncertain.

The gene calls are TRBV6-5 and TRBJ1-4, with a weak D call TRBD1 (5 bases). The sample was CD4+ T cells sorted from blood, taken at approximately week 60, from a patient treated with tofacitinib. This sequence originates from a human donor with alopecia areata. The CDR3 sequence: CASSYTLRGKLFF. CDR3 sequence (DNA): TGTGCCAGCAGTTACACACTGAGGGGAAAACTGTTTTTT.